This TCR beta chain was retrieved from a study of neurological immune-mediated disorders. Each sorted-subset library came from 1 million CD4+ or CD8+ T cells. This clonotype was counted at least ten times. As yet, its antigen is unknown. The ends were cut back, 4 bases at V and 4 bases at J, with 13 bases in the middle. The CDR3 has 14 amino acids. Germline V lookup: CDR1 PRHDT, CDR2 FYEKMQ (reference sequence). The study's findings and limits: The greatest degree of TCR clonal expansion was observed in HTLV-1-associated myelopathy, with the lowest in multiple sclerosis, below that of healthy controls. Across subjects, no CDR3 amino acid sequence appeared in expanded clones of more than one subject, a finding that suggested private repertoires in all groups.

The team produced cDNA through 5'RACE using 10-nucleotide random UMIs. From the 5' RACE reads, TCRdb called clonotypes with MiXCR, one entry per CDR3 protein. The data contain about 14,000 distinct CDR3 sequences, under 15% of them singletons. The sequence was collected from a female donor with HTLV-1-associated myelopathy (HAM/TSP). Sequencing was done on a sample of CD8+ T cells from blood. The chain carries TRBV13 and TRBJ1-2; no definite D call. CDR3 amino acids: CASSSRGGFYGYTF. The CDR3 region has the DNA TGTGCCAGCAGCTCTCGGGGAGGATTCTATGGCTACACCTTC.